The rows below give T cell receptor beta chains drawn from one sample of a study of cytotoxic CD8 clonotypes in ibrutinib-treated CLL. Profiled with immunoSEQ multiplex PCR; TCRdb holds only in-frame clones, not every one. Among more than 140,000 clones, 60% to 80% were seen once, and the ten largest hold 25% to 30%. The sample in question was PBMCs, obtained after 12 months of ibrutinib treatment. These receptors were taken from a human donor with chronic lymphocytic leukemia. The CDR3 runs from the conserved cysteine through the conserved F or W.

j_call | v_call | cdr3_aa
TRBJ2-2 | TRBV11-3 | CASSDWAGELFF
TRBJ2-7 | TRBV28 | CASSPPSGMGYEQYF
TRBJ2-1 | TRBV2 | CASVGPRYEQFF
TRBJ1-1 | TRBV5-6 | CASSLIDRDAEAFF
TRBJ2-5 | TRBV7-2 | CASSLGPGETQYF
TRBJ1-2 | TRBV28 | CASSLPVANYGYTF
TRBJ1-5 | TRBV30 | CAWKGQGNQPQHF
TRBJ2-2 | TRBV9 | CASSPRGLAGGRTGELFF
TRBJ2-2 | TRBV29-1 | CSVDVAGINTGELFF
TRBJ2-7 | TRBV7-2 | CASSLWPSGSRNEQYF
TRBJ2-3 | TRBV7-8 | CASSPESDTQYF
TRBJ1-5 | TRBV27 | CASRSLAAGNQPQHF
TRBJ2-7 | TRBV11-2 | CASSSSYTGVEQYF
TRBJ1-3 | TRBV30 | CAWSVGLTDTIYF
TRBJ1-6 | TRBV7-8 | CASSVDISYNSPLHF
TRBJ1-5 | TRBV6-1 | CASRTTEKFAMAQHF
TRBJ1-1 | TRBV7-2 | CASSLWGTSRGAFF
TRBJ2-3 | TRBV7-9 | CAIPSGGQLSTDTQYF
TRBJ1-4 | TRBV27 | CASSFQGGIGKLFF
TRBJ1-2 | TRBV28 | CAAGGYLYGYTF
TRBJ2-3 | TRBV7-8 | CASSFSVGTGGEYF
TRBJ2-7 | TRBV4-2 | CASSTVAGEQYF
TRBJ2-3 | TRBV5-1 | CASSLAGGFTDTQYF
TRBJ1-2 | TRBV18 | CASSTLRQNYGYTF
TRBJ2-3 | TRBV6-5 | CASRNLGTARDQYF
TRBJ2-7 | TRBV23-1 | CASSHQTGEQYF
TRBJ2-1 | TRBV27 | CASSRTSYNEQFF
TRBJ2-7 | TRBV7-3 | CASSQTSGSYEQYF
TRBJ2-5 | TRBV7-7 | CASSFGLAGGRETQYF
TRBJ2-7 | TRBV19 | CASSSGGHHYEQYF
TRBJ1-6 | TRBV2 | CASSGRDYNSPLHF
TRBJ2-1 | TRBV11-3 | CASSLGQGAYNEQFF
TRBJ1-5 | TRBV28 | CASSKDQPQHF
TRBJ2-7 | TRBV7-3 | CASSNSRDRVVF
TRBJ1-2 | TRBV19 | CATNSGGYTF
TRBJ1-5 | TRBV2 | CASSEHSNQPQHF
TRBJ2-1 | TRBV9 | CASSVVGRGSYNEQFF
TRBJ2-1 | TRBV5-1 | CASSINLFRDRGVNEQFF
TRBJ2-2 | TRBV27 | CASSYSWGNTGELFF
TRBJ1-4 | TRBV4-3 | CASSQITGATNEKLFF
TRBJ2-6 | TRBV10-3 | CAITSVRGANVLTF
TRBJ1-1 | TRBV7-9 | CASSILLNTEAFF
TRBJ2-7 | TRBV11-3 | CASSVSGQGYEQYF
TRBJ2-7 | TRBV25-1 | CASSVPFGTRGHEQYF
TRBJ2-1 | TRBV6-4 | CASSYTAGDMNEQFF
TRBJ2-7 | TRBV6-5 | CASNTGGIGYEQYF
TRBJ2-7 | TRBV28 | CASSSLAVGEQYF
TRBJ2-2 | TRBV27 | CASSLIVSGNGELFF
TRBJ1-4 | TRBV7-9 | CASSLISGGGYHEKLFF
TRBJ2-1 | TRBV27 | CAPRGSSNNEQFF
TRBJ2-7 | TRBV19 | CASTQTGAYEQYF
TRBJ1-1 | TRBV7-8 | CASSLDSNTEAFF
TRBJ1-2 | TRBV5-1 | CASSPGWVGTAQNYGYTF
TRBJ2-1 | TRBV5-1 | CASSLVLAGSNDEQFF